This TCR beta chain came from a study of T cells in Graves' hyperthyroidism and ophthalmopathy. Looking at the study overall: Specimen type is peripheral blood, collected at initial diagnosis prior to any treatment. Points from the study as a whole: Onset of ophthalmopathy came a median approximately 6.5 months after the model predicted it.

From RNA transcripts, TCR beta CDR3 regions were amplified. TCR CDR3 underwent first-round RT-PCR with the HTBI primer set. One entry per CDR3 protein results from TCRdb running MiXCR on the multiplex PCR reads. The data show fewer than 750,000 distinct CDR3 sequences, roughly 15% seen once. Details on this clonotype: Its antigen is as yet unknown.

Germline V gene lookup returns CDR1 MDHEN and CDR2 SYDVKM. V was pared by 6 bases and J by 2 bases, with 10 bases between. This CDR3 has 13 amino acids. The origin of this receptor is a woman aged 45-65 years with Graves' ophthalmopathy. The chain employs TRBV28 and TRBJ1-2; D is ambiguous. Sequencing was performed on blood. The CDR3 is CASSPPQNYGYTF. The DNA of the CDR3 is TGTGCCAGCAGCCCACCACAGAACTATGGCTACACCTTC.